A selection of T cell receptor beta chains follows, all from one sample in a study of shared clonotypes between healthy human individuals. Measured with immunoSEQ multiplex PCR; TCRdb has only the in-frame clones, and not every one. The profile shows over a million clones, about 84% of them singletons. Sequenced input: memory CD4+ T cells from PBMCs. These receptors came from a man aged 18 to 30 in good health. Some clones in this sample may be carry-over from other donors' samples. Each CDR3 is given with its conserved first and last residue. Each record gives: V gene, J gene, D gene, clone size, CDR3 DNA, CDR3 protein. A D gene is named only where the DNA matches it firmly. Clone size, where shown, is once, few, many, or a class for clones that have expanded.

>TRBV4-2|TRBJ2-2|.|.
TGTGCCAGCAGCCAGGCTCTAGTGAGGTCCGGGGAGCTGTTTTTT
CASSQALVRSGELFF
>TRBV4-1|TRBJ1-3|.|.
TGCGCCAGCAGCCTTCGAGGTTTAGACTCTGGAAACACCATATATTTT
CASSLRGLDSGNTIYF
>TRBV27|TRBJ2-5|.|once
TGTGCCAGCAGTGTCGACAGGGAGGGAGAGACCCAGTACTTC
CASSVDREGETQYF
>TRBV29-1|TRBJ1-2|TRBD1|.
TGCAGCGTTGAACCCCGTTATGCGACAGGGCACGGCTACACCTTC
CSVEPRYATGHGYTF
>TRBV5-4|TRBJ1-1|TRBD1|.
TGTGCCAGCAGCTTGGGACAGGGGGGGGACACTGAAGCTTTCTTT
CASSLGQGGDTEAFF
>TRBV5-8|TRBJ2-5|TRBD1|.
TGTGCCAGCAGCTTGTGGGGACAGGGTCAAGAGACCCAGTACTTC
CASSLWGQGQETQYF
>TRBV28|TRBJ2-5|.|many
TGTGCCAGCAGTTCCCCTGTAGGGGCGGGGGAGACCCAGTACTTC
CASSSPVGAGETQYF
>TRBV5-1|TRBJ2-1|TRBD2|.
TGCGCCAGCAGCTTGGGGACTAGCGGGAATGATGAGCAGTTCTTC
CASSLGTSGNDEQFF
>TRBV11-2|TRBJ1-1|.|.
TGTGCCACCAAGGGGTGGTTGCAGGACACTGAAGCTTTCTTT
CATKGWLQDTEAFF
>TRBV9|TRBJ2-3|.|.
TGTGCCAGCAGCGCCGACCCTTATAGGTCAGATACGCAGTATTTT
CASSADPYRSDTQYF
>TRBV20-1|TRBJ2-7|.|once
TGCAGTGCCGTCGACACCTACGAGCAGTACTTC
CSAVDTYEQYF
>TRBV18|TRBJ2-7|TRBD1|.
TGTGCCAGCTCAGGGGGACAGGCGAACGAGCAGTACTTC
CASSGGQANEQYF
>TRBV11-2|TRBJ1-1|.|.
TGTGCCAGCAGCTTTCGGGAGAACACTGAAGCTTTCTTT
CASSFRENTEAFF
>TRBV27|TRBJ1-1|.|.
TGTGCCAGCAGTTTGACAGTTAACACTGAAGCTTTCTTT
CASSLTVNTEAFF
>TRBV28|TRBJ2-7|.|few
TGTGCCAGCAGTTTAACTCTCTACGAGCAGTACTTC
CASSLTLYEQYF
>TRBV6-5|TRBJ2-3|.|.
TGTGCCAGCAGGCCACTAGACGGCACGCAGTATTTT
CASRPLDGTQYF
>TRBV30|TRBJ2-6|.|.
TGTGGGTGGGGGACTGGGGCCAACGTCCTGACTTTC
CGWGTGANVLTF
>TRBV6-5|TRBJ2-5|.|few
TGTGCCAGCAGTTCCGTGGAAGAGACCCAGTACTTC
CASSSVEETQYF
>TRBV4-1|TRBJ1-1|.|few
TGCGCCAGCAGCCAAGATTCCGGGGGGCACACTGAAGCTTTCTTT
CASSQDSGGHTEAFF
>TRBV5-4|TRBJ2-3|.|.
TGTGCCAGCAGCCCCCGCGCGCACAGAGACACAGATACGCAGTATTTT
CASSPRAHRDTDTQYF
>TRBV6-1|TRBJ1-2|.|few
TGTGCCAGCAGTGAAATTCGCCTGGGGGCGCGAGGCTATGGCTACACCTTC
CASSEIRLGARGYGYTF
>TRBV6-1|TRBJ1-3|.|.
TGTGCCAGCAGCACAGGGTTCGGAAACACCATATATTTT
CASSTGFGNTIYF
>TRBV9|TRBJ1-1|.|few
TGTGCCAGCAGCGCAGACATGAACACTGAAGCTTTCTTT
CASSADMNTEAFF
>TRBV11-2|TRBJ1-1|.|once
TGTGCCAGCAGCTTACGTGGGCATCGGACTGAAGCTTTCTTT
CASSLRGHRTEAFF
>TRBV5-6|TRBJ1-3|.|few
TGTGCCAGCAGCTTATGGGCTGGAAACACCATATATTTT
CASSLWAGNTIYF
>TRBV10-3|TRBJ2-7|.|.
TGTGCCATCAGGGGCGCGTACGAGCAGTACTTC
CAIRGAYEQYF
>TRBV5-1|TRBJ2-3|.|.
TGCGCCAGCAGCTTGGTTGGACAGTCAGATACGCAGTATTTT
CASSLVGQSDTQYF
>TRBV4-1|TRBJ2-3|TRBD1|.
TGCGCCAGCAGCCAAGGCTGGGGACAGGGGAATTTGGATACGCAGTATTTT
CASSQGWGQGNLDTQYF
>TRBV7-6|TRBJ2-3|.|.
TGTGCCAGCAACTTATCCCCCCCCGCTAGCAGTGGCACAGATACGCAGTATTTT
CASNLSPPASSGTDTQYF
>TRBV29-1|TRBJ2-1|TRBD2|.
TGCAGCGTTGCTAGCGGAGCTAACAATGAGCAGTTCTTC
CSVASGANNEQFF
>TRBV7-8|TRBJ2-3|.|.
TGTGCCAGCAGCTTAGCGAGGTCTAGCGAGGGTACGCAGTATTTT
CASSLARSSEGTQYF
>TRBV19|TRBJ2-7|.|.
TGTGCCAGTAGTGCTACAGGGTACGAGCAGTACTTC
CASSATGYEQYF
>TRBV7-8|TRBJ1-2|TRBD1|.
TGTGCCAGCAGCTTGGGGACAGAAGTCTATGGCTACACCTTC
CASSLGTEVYGYTF
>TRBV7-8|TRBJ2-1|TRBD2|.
TGTGCCAGCGCGAAGCGGGAGGGCCTCGGGGAGCAGTTCTTC
CASAKREGLGEQFF
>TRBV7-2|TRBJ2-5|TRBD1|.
TGTGCCAGCAGCCATGGGTCCGGCAGGGGGCTGGGGGAGACCCAGTACTTC
CASSHGSGRGLGETQYF
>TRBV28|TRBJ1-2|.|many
TGTGCCAGCAGTTTTTTCCACCCAGGGCAGGGCTATGGCTACACCTTC
CASSFFHPGQGYGYTF
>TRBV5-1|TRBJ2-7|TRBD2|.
TGCGCCAGCAGCTTCGGACTAGCGAGGGAGCAGTACTTC
CASSFGLAREQYF
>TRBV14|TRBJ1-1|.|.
TGTGCCAGCAGCCAAGGATATACTGAAGCTTTCTTT
CASSQGYTEAFF
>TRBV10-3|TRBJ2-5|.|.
TGTGCCATCAGTGAGCGGGGGGAGACCCAGTACTTC
CAISERGETQYF
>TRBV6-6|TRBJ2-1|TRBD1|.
TGTGCCAGCAGTCCAAAGACAGGGATTGCCAACAATGAGCAGTTCTTC
CASSPKTGIANNEQFF
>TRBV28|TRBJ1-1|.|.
TGTGCCAGCAGTTTAGCTGGAGCCTACGGGGCTCCATTT
CASSLAGAYGAPF
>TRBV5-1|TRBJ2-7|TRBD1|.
TGCGCCAGCAGCTCCGGGACAGGGTCGATGGGCGAGCAGTACTTC
CASSSGTGSMGEQYF
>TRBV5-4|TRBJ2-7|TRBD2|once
TGTGCCAGCAGCCCCAGCGCTGCGGGGGACGAGCAGTACTTC
CASSPSAAGDEQYF
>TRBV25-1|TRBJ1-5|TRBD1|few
TGTGCCAGCAGTGGACAGGGTGGTAGTCAGCCCCAGCATTTT
CASSGQGGSQPQHF
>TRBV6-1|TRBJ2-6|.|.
TGTGCCACCAGTGCTGGACCCCTCACCTCTGGGGCCAACGTCCTGACTTTC
CATSAGPLTSGANVLTF
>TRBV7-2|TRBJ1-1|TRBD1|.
TGTGCCAGCAGCTACCAGGGGGATTCTGAAGCTTTCTTT
CASSYQGDSEAFF
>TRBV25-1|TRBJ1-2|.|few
TGTGCCAGCACCTCGGGTAACTATGGCTACACCTTC
CASTSGNYGYTF
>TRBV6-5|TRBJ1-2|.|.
TGTGCCAGCAGACATCCGCGGGGGACAAGCTATGGCTACACCTTC
CASRHPRGTSYGYTF
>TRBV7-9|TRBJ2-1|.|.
TGTGCCAGCAGTTCTCTGGATGGGGGTTACAATGAGCAGTTCTTC
CASSSLDGGYNEQFF
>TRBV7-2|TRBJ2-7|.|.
TGTGCCAGCAGCTTTAAGGGAGATACAGCCTACGAGCAGTACTTC
CASSFKGDTAYEQYF
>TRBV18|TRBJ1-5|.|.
TGTGCCAGCTCACCAGGGGAACCGGGACAAGATCAGCCCCAGCATTTT
CASSPGEPGQDQPQHF
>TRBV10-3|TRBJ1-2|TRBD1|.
TGTGCCATCAGTGAGGACAGGGTGGGTTACACCTTC
CAISEDRVGYTF
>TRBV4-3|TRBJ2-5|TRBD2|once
TGCGCCAGCAGCCAAGGTCAGACGGGAGGGCCGGCCCAGTACTTC
CASSQGQTGGPAQYF